The T cell receptor beta chain under discussion was sequenced for a study of blood T cells in healthy people across ages. This clonotype was counted a single time. Next came a second PCR, run for about 7 to 12 cycles, which used a sample-barcoded 5' primer along with a J-beta primer mix. TCRdb passed the 5' RACE reads through MiXCR, listing each CDR3 protein once. The table shows roughly 730,000 distinct CDR3 sequences, with more than 50% occurring only once. Germline V gives CDR1 SGDLS, CDR2 YYNGEE. With 2 bases removed from V and 7 bases from J, the gap between germline ends came to 10 bases. CDR3 size: 12 residues.

The chain employs TRBV9 and TRBJ2-7; D gene uncertain. Sequenced: blood. The TCR comes from a man in his forties in good health. This chain's CDR3 is CASSVAGNEQYF. The CDR3 DNA follows: TGTGCCAGCAGCGTTGCTGGAAATGAGCAGTACTTC. Full variable domain (rest looked up from reference TRBV9 and TRBJ2-7): DSGVTQTPKHLITATGQRVTLRCSPRSGDLSVYWYQQSLDQGLQFLIQYYNGEERAKGNILERFSAQQFPDLHSELNLSSLELGDSALYFCASSVAGNEQYFGPGTRLTVT.